This T cell receptor beta chain comes out of a study of shared clonotypes between healthy human individuals. Deep-level running was used for the assay. Once extracted for a subset, genomic DNA was divided evenly among several immunoSEQ plates. TCRdb keeps only in-frame clones here, not all; method: immunoSEQ multiplex PCR. The repertoire consists of approximately 250,000 clones, with 50% to 80% occurring once and the leading ten covering more than 9.5%. V gave up 2 bases and J gave up 0 bases, with 7 bases separating them. Per germline, CDR1 SGHDN and CDR2 FVKESK. The CDR3 totals 14 residues. A split of CD4+ cells into CD45RA+ naive and CD45RA-negative memory subsets was performed.

The TCR comes from a man aged 25-40 years in good health. The sequenced sample was memory CD4+ T cells sorted from blood. Regarding subset: CD45RA-negative fraction. The V gene is TRBV14, the J gene TRBJ1-1; D is uncertain. CDR3 protein: CASSQPLLNTEAFF. The CDR3 DNA reads TGTGCCAGCAGCCAACCTCTATTGAACACTGAAGCTTTCTTT.